The 2 T cell receptor beta chains reported below all come from one sample, sequenced in a study of T cells in Graves' hyperthyroidism and ophthalmopathy. RNA transcripts yielded amplified TCR beta CDR3 regions. When the TCR CDR3 underwent first-round RT-PCR, the HTBI primer set was used. MiXCR was run by TCRdb on the multiplex PCR reads, yielding one entry per CDR3 protein. The sample has under 300,000 distinct CDR3 sequences, less than 30% seen once. The sequencing sample was made of blood. Every receptor here comes from a man in his forties or fifties with Graves' hyperthyroidism that later progressed to Graves' ophthalmopathy.

This clonotype has a count of ten or more. The chain has TRBV12-3 or TRBV12-4 and TRBJ2-5; 10 nucleotides line up with TRBD1. Germline trimming cut 5 bases from V and 5 bases from J; bases unmatched to any gene: 11. The CDR3 has 16 amino acids. CDR3 coding DNA: TGTGCCAGCAGTCACCCAACCGGGACAGGGGCGGAGACCCAGTACTTC. Amino acid sequence: CASSHPTGTGAETQYF.

The sample holds many counts of this clonotype. The V call is TRBV10-1, the J call TRBJ2-3, with no clear D. Germline V gene data show CDR1 as WNHNN and CDR2 as SYGVQD (reference sequence). V dropped 4 bases and J dropped 3 bases, with 11 bases sitting between them. This CDR3 spans 14 amino acids. The CDR3 loop reads CASSVEPETDTQYF. CDR3 bases: TGCGCCAGCAGTGTGGAGCCGGAGACAGATACGCAGTATTTT.